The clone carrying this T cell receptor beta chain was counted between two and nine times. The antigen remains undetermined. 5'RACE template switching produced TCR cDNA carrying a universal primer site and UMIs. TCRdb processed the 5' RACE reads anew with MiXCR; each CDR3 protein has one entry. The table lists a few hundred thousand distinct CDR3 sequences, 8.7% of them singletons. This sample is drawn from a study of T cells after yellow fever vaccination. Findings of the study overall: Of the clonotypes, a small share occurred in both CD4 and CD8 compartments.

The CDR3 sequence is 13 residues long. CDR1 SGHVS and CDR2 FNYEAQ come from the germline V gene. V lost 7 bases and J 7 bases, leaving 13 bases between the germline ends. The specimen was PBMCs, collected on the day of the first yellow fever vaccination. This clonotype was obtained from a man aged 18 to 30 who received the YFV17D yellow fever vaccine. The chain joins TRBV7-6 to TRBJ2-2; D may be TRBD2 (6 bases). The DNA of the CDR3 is TGTGCCAGCACGAAGGTAGCGGTCGGGGAGCTGTTTTTT. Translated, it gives CASTKVAVGELFF.